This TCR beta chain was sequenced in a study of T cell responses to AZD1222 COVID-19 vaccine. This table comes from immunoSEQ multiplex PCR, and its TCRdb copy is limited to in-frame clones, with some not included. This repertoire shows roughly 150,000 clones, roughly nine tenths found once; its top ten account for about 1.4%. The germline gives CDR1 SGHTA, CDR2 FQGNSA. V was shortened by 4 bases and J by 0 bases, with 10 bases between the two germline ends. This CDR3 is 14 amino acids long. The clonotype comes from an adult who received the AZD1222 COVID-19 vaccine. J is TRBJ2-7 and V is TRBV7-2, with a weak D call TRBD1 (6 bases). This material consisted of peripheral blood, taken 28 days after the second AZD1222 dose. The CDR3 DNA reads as TGTGCCAGCAGCTCCTTCAGGGGCTCCTACGAGCAGTACTTC. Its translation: CASSSFRGSYEQYF.